This T cell receptor (beta chain) emerged from a study of persistence of HIV-infected CD4 T cells. General study results and limits: Compared with CD3/CD28-stimulated cells, CMV- and Gag-responding cells showed lower TCRbeta richness.

This clone has a handful of counts. Its antigen is currently unknown. Cells were stimulated with overlapping HIV-1 Gag 15-mer peptides. Responding CD4+ T cells were sorted by upregulation of both CD40 ligand and CD69. Adults with HIV-1 started suppressive ART while chronically infected. Anti-CD28/CD49d costimulation, CD40-blocking antibody and enfuvirtide were given to CD8-depleted PBMCs for roughly 19 hours. Germline loops: CDR1 MNHEY, CDR2 SMNVEV (reference sequence). The V segment lost 4 bases and the J segment 1 base; nucleotides outside the gene matches: 15. This CDR3 has 18 amino acids. The immunoSEQ assay was version 4, run in survey mode. Template was genomic DNA at approximately 10 ng/uL, with up to 1 ug used per sample. Only in-frame clones appear in the TCRdb table, and some are missing; sequencing was by immunoSEQ multiplex PCR. The data show over 10,000 clones, roughly 62% seen once.

This clonotype was obtained from an adult man with HIV who was CMV-seropositive. The specimen was CD4+ T cells sorted from PBMCs after roughly 17-hour stimulation, collected from a patient who received antiretroviral therapy. The rearrangement uses TRBV27 and TRBJ2-5, with TRBD2 matching over 7 bases. The CDR3, as DNA: TGTGCCAGCAGTTCCTCTAAGACCAGGGACTACACCCAAGAGACCCAGTACTTC. It codes for CASSSSKTRDYTQETQYF.